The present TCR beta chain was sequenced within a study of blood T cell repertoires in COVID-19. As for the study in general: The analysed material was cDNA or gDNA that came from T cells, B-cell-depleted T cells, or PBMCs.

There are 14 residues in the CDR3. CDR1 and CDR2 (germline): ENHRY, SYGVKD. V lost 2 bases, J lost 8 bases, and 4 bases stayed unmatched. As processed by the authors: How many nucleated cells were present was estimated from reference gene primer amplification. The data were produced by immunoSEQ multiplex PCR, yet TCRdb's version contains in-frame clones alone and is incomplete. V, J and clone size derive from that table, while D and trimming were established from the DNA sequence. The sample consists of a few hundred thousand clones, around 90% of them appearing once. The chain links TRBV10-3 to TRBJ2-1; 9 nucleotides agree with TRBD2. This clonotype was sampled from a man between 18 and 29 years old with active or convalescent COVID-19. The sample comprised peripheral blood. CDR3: CAISEPSGNYEQFF. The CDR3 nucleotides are TGTGCCATCAGTGAGCCTAGCGGGAATTATGAGCAGTTCTTC.